The sequence of this TCR beta chain was determined in a study of T-cell memory formation after mild COVID-19. Study-level results: Clonal second-wave expansions that peaked on day 37 had unconfirmed SARS-CoV-2 specificity.

The CDR3 totals 15 residues. The germline gives CDR1 SGDLS, CDR2 YYNGEE. V gave up 6 bases and J gave up 4 bases; unmatched junction bases: 6. Using constant-segment primers, 5'RACE produced TCR alpha and TCR beta cDNA libraries carrying sample barcodes and UMIs. TCRdb re-derived calls from the 5' RACE reads in MiXCR, one entry per CDR3 protein. The table records 450,000 to 650,000 distinct CDR3 sequences, about a sixth of them present only once. This clonotype was seen a handful of times. Its specificity is not known. The chain combines TRBV9 with TRBJ2-3; 12 positions match TRBD2. Sequencing input: PBMCs or a T cell subset sorted from them (not recorded which). The sequence came from an adult woman who had mild COVID-19 (a few samples of this study predate the infection). Cell type and time point are not known. The CDR3 bases are TGTGCCAGCAAGAAAGGACTAGCGGGATCAGATACGCAGTATTTT. The encoded protein is CASKKGLAGSDTQYF.